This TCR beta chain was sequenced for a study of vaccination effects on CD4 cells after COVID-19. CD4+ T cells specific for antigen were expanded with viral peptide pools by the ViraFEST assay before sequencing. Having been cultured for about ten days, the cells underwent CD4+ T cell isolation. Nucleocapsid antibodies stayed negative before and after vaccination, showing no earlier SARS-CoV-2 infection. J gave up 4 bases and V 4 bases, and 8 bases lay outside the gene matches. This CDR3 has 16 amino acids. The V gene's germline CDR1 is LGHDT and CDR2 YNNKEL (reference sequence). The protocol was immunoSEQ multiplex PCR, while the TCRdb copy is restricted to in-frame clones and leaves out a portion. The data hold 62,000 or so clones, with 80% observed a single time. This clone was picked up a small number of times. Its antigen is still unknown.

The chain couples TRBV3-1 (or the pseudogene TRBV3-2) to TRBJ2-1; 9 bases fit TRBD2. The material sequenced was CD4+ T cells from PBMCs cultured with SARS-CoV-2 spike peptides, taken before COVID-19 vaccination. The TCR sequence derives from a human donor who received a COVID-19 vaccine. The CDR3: CASSPYSGGIYNEQFF. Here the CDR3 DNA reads TGTGCCAGCAGCCCGTACAGCGGGGGGATTTACAATGAGCAGTTCTTC.